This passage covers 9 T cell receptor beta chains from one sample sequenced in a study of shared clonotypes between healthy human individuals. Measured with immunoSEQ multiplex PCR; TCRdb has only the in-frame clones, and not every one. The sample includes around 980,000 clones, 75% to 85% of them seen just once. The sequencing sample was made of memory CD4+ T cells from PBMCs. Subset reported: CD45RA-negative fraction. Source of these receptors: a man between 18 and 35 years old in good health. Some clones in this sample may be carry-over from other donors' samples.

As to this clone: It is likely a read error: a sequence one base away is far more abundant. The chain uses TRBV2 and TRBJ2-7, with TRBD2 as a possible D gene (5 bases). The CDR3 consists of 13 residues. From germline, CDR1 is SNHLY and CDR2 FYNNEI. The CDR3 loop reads CASLRESGYEQHF. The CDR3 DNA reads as TGTGCCAGCCTTAGGGAGTCGGGCTACGAGCAGCACTTC.

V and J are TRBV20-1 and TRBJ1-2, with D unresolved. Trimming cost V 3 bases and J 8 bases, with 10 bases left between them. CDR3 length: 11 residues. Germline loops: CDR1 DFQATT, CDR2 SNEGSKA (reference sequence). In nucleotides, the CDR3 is TGCAGTGCTAGTGAACGGGTAGGCTACACCTTC. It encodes CSASERVGYTF.

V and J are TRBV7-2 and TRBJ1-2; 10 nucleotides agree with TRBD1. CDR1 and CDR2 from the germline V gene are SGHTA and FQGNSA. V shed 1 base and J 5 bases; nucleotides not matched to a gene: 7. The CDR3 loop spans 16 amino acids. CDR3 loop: CASSLVRGQGNYGYTF. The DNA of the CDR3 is TGTGCCAGCAGCTTAGTTCGGGGACAGGGGAATTATGGCTACACCTTC.

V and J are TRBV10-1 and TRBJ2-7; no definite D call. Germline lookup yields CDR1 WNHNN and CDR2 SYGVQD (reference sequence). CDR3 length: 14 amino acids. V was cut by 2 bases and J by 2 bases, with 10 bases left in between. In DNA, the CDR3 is TGCGCCAGCAGTGAGGGCGGAACAACCTACGAGCAGTACTTC. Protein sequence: CASSEGGTTYEQYF.

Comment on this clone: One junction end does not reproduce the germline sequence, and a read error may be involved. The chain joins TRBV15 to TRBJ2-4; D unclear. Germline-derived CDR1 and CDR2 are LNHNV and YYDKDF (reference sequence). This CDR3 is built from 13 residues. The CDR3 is CATSRDSRHIQYF. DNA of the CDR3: TGTGCTACCAGCAGAGATAGTAGACACATTCAGTACTTC.

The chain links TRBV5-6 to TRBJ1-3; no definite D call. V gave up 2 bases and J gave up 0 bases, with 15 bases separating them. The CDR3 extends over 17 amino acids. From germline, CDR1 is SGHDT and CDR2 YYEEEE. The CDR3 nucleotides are TGTGCCAGCAGCTTTCTAATCCAGTCGGGCTCTGGAAACACCATATATTTT. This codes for CASSFLIQSGSGNTIYF.

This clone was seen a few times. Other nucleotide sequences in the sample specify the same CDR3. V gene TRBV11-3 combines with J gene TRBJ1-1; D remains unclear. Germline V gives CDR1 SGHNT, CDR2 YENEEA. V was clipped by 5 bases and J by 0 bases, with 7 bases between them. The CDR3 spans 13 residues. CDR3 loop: CASSLYMNTEAFF. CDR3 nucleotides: TGTGCCAGCAGCCTCTATATGAACACTGAAGCTTTCTTT.

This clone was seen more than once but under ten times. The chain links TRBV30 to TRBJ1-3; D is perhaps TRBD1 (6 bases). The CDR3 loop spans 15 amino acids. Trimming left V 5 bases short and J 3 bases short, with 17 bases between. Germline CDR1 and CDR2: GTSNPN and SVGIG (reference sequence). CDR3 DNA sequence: TGTGCCTGGGCCCTAGGAGGAGGGGGTGGAAACACCATATATTTT. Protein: CAWALGGGGGNTIYF.

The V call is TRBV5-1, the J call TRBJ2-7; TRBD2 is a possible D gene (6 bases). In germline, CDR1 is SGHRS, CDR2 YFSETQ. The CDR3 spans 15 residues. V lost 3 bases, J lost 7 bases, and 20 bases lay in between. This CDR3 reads CASSSYLGTEEEQYF. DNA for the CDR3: TGCGCCAGCAGCTCGTACTTGGGGACTGAAGAAGAGCAGTACTTC.